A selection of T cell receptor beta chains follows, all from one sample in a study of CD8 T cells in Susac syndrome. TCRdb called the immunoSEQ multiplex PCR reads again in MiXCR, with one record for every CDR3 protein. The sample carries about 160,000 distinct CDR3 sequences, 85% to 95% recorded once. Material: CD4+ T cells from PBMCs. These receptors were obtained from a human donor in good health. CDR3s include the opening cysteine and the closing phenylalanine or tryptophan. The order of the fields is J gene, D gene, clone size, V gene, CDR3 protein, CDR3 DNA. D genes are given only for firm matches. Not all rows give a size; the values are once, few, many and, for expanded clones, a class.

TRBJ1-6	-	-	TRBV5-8	CASSYIGQYSPLHF	TGTGCCAGCAGCTATATCGGACAGTATTCACCCCTCCACTTT
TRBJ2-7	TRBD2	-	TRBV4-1	CASRLAGGPGEQYF	TGCGCCAGCAGACTAGCGGGGGGGCCTGGCGAGCAGTACTTC
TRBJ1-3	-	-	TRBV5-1	CASSLAGVSSGNTIYF	TGCGCCAGCAGCTTGGCAGGGGTTAGCTCTGGAAACACCATATATTTT
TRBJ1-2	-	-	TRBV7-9	CASSLTGTLYGYTF	TGTGCCAGCAGCTTAACGGGGACACTCTATGGCTACACCTTC
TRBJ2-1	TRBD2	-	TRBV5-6	CASSPPGSGGYNEQFF	TGTGCCAGCAGCCCCCCCGGGAGCGGGGGTTACAATGAGCAGTTCTTC
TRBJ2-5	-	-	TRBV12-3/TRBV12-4	CASSFLGTQYF	TGTGCCAGCAGTTTTCTCGGGACCCAGTACTTC
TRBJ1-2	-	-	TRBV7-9	CASSLRVDGSYTF	TGTGCCAGCAGCTTACGGGTAGACGGGAGCTACACCTTC
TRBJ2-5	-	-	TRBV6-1	CASSDPAGMTETQYF	TGTGCCAGCAGTGACCCAGCCGGGATGACGGAGACCCAGTACTTC
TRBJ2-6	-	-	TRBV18	CASSLQPPGSGANVLTF	TGTGCCAGCTCACTGCAGCCCCCGGGCTCTGGGGCCAACGTCCTGACTTTC
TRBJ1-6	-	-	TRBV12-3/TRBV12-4	CASSLGVSPLHF	TGTGCCAGCAGTTTAGGGGTCTCACCCCTCCACTTT
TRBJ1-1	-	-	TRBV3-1	CASSQEGHQRNTEAFF	TGTGCCAGCAGCCAAGAAGGACACCAACGGAACACTGAAGCTTTCTTT
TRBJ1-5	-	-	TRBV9	CASSTGANQPQHF	TGTGCCAGCAGCACCGGGGCCAATCAGCCCCAGCATTTT
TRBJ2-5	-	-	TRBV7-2	CASSSRGFQETQYF	TGTGCCAGCAGCTCGCGAGGTTTCCAAGAGACCCAGTACTTC
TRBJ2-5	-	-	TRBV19	CASSTHLAETQYF	TGTGCCAGTAGTACCCATCTCGCGGAGACCCAGTACTTC
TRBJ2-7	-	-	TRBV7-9	CASSLGHTYEQYF	TGTGCCAGCAGCTTAGGACACACATACGAGCAGTACTTC
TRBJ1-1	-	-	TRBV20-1	CSANPLGADTEAFF	TGCAGTGCTAACCCGTTAGGGGCGGACACTGAAGCTTTCTTT
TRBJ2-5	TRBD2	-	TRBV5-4	CASSPSGGAGETQYF	TGTGCCAGCAGCCCTAGCGGGGGGGCCGGAGAGACCCAGTACTTC
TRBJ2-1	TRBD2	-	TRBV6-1	CASSERRGAYNEQFF	TGTGCCAGCAGTGAAAGGCGGGGGGCCTACAATGAGCAGTTCTTC
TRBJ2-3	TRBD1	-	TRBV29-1	CSVRDRYFTSTDTQYF	TGCAGCGTTCGGGACAGATATTTTACGAGCACAGATACGCAGTATTTT
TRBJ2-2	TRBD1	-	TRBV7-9	CASSPISTGGTGELFF	TGTGCCAGCAGTCCGATCTCGACAGGGGGCACCGGGGAGCTGTTTTTT
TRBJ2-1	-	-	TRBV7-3	CASSPQGAAHNEQFF	TGTGCCAGCAGCCCTCAAGGAGCGGCCCACAATGAGCAGTTCTTC
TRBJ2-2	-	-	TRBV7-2	CASSLRGAEVGGELFF	TGTGCCAGCAGCTTAAGGGGGGCTGAAGTAGGCGGGGAGCTGTTTTTT
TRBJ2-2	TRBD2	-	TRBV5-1	CASRQAGADTGELFF	TGCGCCAGCAGACAAGCGGGGGCGGACACCGGGGAGCTGTTTTTT
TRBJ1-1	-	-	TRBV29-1	CSVEKGAKPQAFF	TGCAGCGTTGAGAAAGGGGCAAAACCCCAAGCTTTCTTT
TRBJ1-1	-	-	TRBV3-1	CASSHAAETEAFF	TGTGCCAGCAGCCATGCAGCGGAGACTGAAGCTTTCTTT
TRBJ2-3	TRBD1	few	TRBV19	CASRAGTGTDTQYF	TGTGCCAGTAGAGCCGGGACAGGTACAGATACGCAGTATTTT
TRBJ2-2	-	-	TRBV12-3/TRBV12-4	CASRPGVSTGELFF	TGTGCCAGCAGGCCGGGGGTCTCGACCGGGGAGCTGTTTTTT
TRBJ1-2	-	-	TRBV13	CASSLRQLPNYGYTF	TGTGCCAGCAGCCTGAGACAACTGCCTAACTATGGCTACACCTTC
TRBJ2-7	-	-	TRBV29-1	CSVFSPDRAGEQYF	TGCAGCGTTTTCTCCCCCGACAGGGCGGGGGAGCAGTACTTC
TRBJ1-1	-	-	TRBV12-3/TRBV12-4	CASGALSTEAFF	TGTGCCAGCGGCGCCCTGAGCACTGAAGCTTTCTTT
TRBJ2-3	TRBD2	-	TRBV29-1	CSVEGLGRTSGGAIDTQYF	TGCAGCGTTGAAGGACTGGGTCGGACTAGCGGGGGGGCAATAGATACGCAGTATTTT
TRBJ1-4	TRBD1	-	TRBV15	CATSRDRGKEKLFF	TGTGCCACCAGCAGAGACAGGGGGAAGGAAAAACTGTTTTTT
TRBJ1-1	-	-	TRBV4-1	CASSLGFGGLTEAFF	TGCGCCAGCAGCCTGGGTTTCGGGGGATTAACTGAAGCTTTCTTT
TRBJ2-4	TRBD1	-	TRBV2	CASSEVGQRREYF	TGTGCCAGCAGTGAAGTGGGACAGCGACGAGAGTACTTC
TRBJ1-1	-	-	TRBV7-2	CASSLGAGRVEAFF	TGTGCCAGCAGCTTAGGGGCAGGTCGAGTTGAAGCTTTCTTT
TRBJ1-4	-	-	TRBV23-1	CASSQLKGLGKKLFF	TGCGCCAGCAGTCAATTAAAGGGGTTGGGGAAAAAACTGTTTTTT
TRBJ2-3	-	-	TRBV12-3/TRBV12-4	CASSDYLAGQQDTQYF	TGTGCCAGCAGCGATTATTTGGCGGGGCAGCAAGATACGCAGTATTTT
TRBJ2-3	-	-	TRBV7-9	CASSLPSTDTQYF	TGTGCCAGCAGCTTGCCCTCCACAGATACGCAGTATTTT
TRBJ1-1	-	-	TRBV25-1	CASSPRFERVLGTEAFF	TGTGCCAGCAGCCCCCGGTTCGAGCGAGTATTAGGCACTGAAGCTTTCTTT
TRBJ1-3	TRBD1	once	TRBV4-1	CASSHPTGAGSGNTIYF	TGCGCCAGCAGCCACCCCACAGGGGCTGGATCTGGAAACACCATATATTTT
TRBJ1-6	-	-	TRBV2	CASSEGTGQLGSPLHF	TGTGCCAGCAGTGAAGGCACAGGGCAATTAGGTTCACCCCTCCACTTT
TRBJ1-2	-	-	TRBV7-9	CASSLGGVQPRSGYTF	TGTGCCAGCAGCTTAGGGGGTGTACAGCCTCGGAGTGGCTACACCTTC
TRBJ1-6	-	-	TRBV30	CAWSGISPLHF	TGTGCCTGGTCAGGGATCTCACCCCTCCACTTT
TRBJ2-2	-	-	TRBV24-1	CATSSQGGRGFEELFF	TGTGCCACCAGTTCCCAGGGGGGCAGGGGATTTGAGGAGCTGTTTTTT
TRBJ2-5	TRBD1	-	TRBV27	CASSLGQGAGETQYF	TGTGCCAGCAGTTTAGGGCAGGGGGCAGGAGAGACCCAGTACTTC
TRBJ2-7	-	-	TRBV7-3	CASSSQYRDTLVYF	TGTGCCAGCAGCTCACAATATCGGGACACTCTAGTCTACTTC
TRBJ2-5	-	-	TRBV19	CASSRSASGRQETQYF	TGTGCCAGTAGTAGATCAGCGTCAGGGAGGCAAGAGACCCAGTACTTC
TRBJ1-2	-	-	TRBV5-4	CASSLGAGGGYTF	TGTGCCAGCAGCCTAGGCGCGGGGGGTGGCTACACCTTC
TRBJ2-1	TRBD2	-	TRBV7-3	CASSLTRLAGAYNEQFF	TGTGCCAGCAGCTTAACGAGGCTAGCGGGGGCCTACAATGAGCAGTTCTTC
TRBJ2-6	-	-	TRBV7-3	CASSPRVSGANVLTF	TGTGCCAGCAGCCCCCGGGTCTCTGGGGCCAACGTCCTGACTTTC
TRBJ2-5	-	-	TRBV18	CASSPPGFSETQYF	TGTGCCAGCTCACCCCCGGGCTTTTCCGAGACCCAGTACTTC
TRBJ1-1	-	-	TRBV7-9	CASSPATDVWDEAFF	TGTGCCAGCAGCCCGGCAACGGACGTTTGGGATGAAGCTTTCTTT
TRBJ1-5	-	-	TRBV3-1	CASSLNTDSNQPQHF	TGTGCCAGCAGCCTAAACACGGATAGCAATCAGCCCCAGCATTTT
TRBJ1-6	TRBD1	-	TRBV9	CASSVQTGGNSPLHF	TGTGCCAGCAGCGTCCAGACAGGGGGTAATTCACCCCTCCACTTT
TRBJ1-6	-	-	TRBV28	CATQVEDSPLHF	TGTGCCACTCAGGTGGAAGATTCACCCCTCCACTTT
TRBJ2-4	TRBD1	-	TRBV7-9	CASSLGTGGAKNIQYF	TGTGCCAGCAGCTTAGGGACAGGGGGAGCCAAAAACATTCAGTACTTC
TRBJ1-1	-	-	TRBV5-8	CASSLMRGNTEAFF	TGTGCCAGCAGCCTTATGAGAGGGAACACTGAAGCTTTCTTT